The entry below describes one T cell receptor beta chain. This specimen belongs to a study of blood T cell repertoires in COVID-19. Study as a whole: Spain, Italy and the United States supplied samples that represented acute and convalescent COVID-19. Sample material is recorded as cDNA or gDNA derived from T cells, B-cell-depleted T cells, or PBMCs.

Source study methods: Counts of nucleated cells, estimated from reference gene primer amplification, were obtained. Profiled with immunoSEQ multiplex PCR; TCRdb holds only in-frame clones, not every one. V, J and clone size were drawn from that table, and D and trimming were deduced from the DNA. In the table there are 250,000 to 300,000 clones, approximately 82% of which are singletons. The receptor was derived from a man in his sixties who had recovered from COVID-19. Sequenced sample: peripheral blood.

The CDR3 region is CASSTGGGANEQFF. The CDR3 nucleotides read TGTGCCAGCAGCACAGGGGGGGGTGCCAATGAGCAGTTCTTC. This chain links TRBV5-4 with TRBJ2-1; weak D call: TRBD1 (8 bases). Germline V gene lookup returns CDR1 SGHNT and CDR2 YYREEE (reference sequence). Deletions cut 4 bases from V and 6 bases from J, with 14 bases between. This CDR3 has 14 residues. Based on the CDR3 plus reference TRBV5-4 and TRBJ2-1, the full variable domain is ETGVTQSPTHLIKTRGQQVTLRCSSQSGHNTVSWYQQALGQGPQFIFQYYREEENGRGNFPPRFSGLQFPNYSSELNVNALELDDSALYLCASSTGGGANEQFFGPGTRLTVL.